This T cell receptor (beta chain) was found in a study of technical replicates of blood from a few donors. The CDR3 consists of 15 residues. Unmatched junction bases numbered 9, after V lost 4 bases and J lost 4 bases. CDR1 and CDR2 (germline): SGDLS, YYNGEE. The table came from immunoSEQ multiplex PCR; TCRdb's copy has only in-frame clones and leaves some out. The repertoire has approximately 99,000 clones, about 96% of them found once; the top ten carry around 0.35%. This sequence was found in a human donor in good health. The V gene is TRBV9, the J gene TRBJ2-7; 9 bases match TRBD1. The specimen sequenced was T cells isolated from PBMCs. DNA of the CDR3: TGTGCCAGCAGCAGAAGGGGACAGGGTCTTTACGAGCAGTACTTC. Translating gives CASSRRGQGLYEQYF.